One and the same sample provided the 2 T cell receptor beta chains below, sequenced in a study of blood T cell repertoires in COVID-19. Some clones are missing from TCRdb's copy, which holds only in-frame ones; the method was immunoSEQ multiplex PCR. This sample has roughly 88,000 clones, with 72% found just once. Sequencing was done on a sample of peripheral blood. These receptor sequences come from a woman between 55 and 75 years old in a cohort sampled during active or convalescent COVID-19.

The gene calls are TRBV7-8 and TRBJ2-1; possibly TRBD1 for D (7 bases). V gave up 4 bases and J gave up 0 bases, with 10 bases separating them. CDR1 and CDR2 (germline): SGHVS, FQNEAQ. This CDR3 comprises 15 residues. Here the CDR3 reads CASSSRDSSYNEQFF. The CDR3 DNA reads as TGTGCCAGCAGCTCGCGGGACAGCTCCTACAATGAGCAGTTCTTC.

The chain combines TRBV10-3 with TRBJ2-2, with TRBD2 identical over 9 bases. V shed 5 bases and J 0 bases; nucleotides not matched to a gene: 4. The germline V gene encodes CDR1 ENHRY and CDR2 SYGVKD. This CDR3 region has 16 residues. In nucleotides, the CDR3 is TGTGCCATCAGTACCCTAGCGGGGACGAACACCGGGGAGCTGTTTTTT. This gives the protein CAISTLAGTNTGELFF.